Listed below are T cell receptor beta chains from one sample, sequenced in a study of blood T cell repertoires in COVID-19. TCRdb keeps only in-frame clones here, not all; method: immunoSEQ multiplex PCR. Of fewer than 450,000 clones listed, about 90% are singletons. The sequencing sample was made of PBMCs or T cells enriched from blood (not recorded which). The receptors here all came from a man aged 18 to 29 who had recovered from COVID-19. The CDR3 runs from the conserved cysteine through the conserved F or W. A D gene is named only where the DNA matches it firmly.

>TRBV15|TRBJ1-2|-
CATSRDGGYTF
TGTGCCACCAGCAGAGACGGTGGCTACACCTTC
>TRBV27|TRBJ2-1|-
CATALGEPYNEQFF
TGTGCCACCGCCTTGGGAGAACCCTACAATGAGCAGTTCTTC
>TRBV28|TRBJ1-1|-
CASRMGGMNTEAFF
TGTGCCAGCAGAATGGGAGGTATGAACACTGAAGCTTTCTTT
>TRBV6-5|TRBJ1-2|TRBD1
CASSYRTGAELYGYTF
TGTGCCAGCAGTTACCGGACAGGGGCAGAACTCTATGGCTACACCTTC
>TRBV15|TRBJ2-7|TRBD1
CATSRTGGSPYEQYF
TGTGCCACCAGCAGGACAGGGGGGTCCCCCTACGAGCAGTACTTC
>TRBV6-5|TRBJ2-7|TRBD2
CASSYSTSGIHEQYF
TGTGCCAGCAGTTACTCGACTAGCGGGATCCACGAGCAGTACTTC
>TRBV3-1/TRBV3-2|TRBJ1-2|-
CASSQEGGQRSYGYTF
TGTGCCAGCAGCCAAGAAGGAGGACAGCGATCCTATGGCTACACCTTC
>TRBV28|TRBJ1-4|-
CASSLPGNEKLFF
TGTGCCAGCAGTTTACCAGGAAATGAAAAACTGTTTTTT
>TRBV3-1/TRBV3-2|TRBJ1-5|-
CASSQDGSFQPQHF
TGTGCCAGCAGCCAAGATGGGAGTTTTCAGCCCCAGCATTTT
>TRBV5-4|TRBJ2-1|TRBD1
CASSPGQGGHNEQFF
TGTGCCAGCAGTCCCGGACAGGGCGGGCACAATGAGCAGTTCTTC
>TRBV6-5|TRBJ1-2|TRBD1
CASSMGQFGYTF
TGTGCCAGCTCCATGGGACAGTTTGGCTACACCTTC